The clone carrying this T cell receptor (beta chain) was detected a few times. This sample is part of a study of cytomegalovirus exposure and HLA in healthy donors. TCRdb's table, derived via immunoSEQ multiplex PCR, lists solely in-frame clones and lacks some. Found here are tens of thousands of clones, roughly 90% of them singletons; the top ten hold roughly 1%. From germline, CDR1 is SGHDT and CDR2 YYEEEE. V was clipped by 2 bases and J by 4 bases; unmatched bases: 6. This CDR3 has 15 amino acids. The sequencing sample was made of PBMCs. The chain has TRBV5-6 and TRBJ2-7, with 10 bases lining up with TRBD1. The TCR originated in a man aged 18 to 35 in good health and CMV-seronegative. CDR3 sequence (DNA): TGTGCCAGCAGCTTTAGGGACAGGGGAAGGTACGAGCAGTACTTC. Translated, it gives CASSFRDRGRYEQYF.